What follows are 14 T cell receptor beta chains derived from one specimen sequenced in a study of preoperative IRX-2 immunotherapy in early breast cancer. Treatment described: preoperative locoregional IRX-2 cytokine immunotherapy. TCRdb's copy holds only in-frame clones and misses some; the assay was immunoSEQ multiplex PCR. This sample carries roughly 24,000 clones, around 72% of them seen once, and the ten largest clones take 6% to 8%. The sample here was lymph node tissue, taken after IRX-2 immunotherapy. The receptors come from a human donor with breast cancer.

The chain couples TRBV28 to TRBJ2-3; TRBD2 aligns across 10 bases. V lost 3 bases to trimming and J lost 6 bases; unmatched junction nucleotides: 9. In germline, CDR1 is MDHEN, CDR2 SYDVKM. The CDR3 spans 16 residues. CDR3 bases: TGTGCCAGCAGTTTGTCATTAGCGGGAGGTCAGGATACGCAGTATTTT. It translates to CASSLSLAGGQDTQYF.

The CDR3 reads CASSIDPRVETEAFF. The CDR3 region has the DNA TGTGCCAGTAGTATAGATCCCAGAGTGGAGACTGAAGCTTTCTTT. The V gene is TRBV19, the J gene TRBJ1-1, with D unresolved. The CDR3 loop spans 15 amino acids. CDR1 and CDR2 (germline): LNHDA, SQIVND (reference sequence). V was cut by 0 bases and J by 5 bases, with 13 bases left in between.

As DNA, the CDR3 is TGTGCCAGCAGCCAAGAAATCGCACGGACAGGGGATGTTGCTTTCTTT. Amino acids: CASSQEIARTGDVAFF. The V call is TRBV14, the J call TRBJ1-1, with 9 nucleotides matching TRBD1. CDR1 is SGHDN and CDR2 is FVKESK in the germline V gene. J gave up 11 bases and V 0 bases, and 13 bases lay outside the gene matches. This CDR3 region has 16 residues.

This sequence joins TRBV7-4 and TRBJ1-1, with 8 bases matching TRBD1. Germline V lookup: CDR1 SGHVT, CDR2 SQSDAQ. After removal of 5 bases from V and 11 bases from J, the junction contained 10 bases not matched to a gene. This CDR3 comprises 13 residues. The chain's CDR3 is CASSPYRGDGAFF. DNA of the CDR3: TGTGCCAGCAGCCCATACAGGGGGGATGGGGCTTTCTTT.

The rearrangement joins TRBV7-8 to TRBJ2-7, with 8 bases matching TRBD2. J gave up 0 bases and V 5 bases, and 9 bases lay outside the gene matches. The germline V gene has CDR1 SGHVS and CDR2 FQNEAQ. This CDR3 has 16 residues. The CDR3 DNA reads TGTGCCAGCAGCACACGGGGGCGGGAGGTCTCCTACGAGCAGTACTTC. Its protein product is CASSTRGREVSYEQYF.

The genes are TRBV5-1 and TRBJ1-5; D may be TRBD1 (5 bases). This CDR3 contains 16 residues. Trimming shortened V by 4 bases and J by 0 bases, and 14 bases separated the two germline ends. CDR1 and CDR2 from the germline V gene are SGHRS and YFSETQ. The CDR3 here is CASSQQGIGSNQPQHF. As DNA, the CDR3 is TGCGCCAGCAGCCAGCAGGGAATCGGTAGCAATCAGCCCCAGCATTTT.

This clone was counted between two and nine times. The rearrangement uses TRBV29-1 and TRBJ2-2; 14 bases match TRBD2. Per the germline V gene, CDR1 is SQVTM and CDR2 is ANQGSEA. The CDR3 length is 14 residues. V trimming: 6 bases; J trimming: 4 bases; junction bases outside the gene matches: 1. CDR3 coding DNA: TGCAGCGTGGGACTAGCGGGAGTCACCGGGGAGCTGTTTTTT. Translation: CSVGLAGVTGELFF.

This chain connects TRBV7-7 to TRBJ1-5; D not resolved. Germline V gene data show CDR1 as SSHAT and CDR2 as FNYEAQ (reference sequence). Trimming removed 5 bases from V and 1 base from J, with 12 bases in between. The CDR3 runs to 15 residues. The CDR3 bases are TGTGCCAGCAGCCCGTCGTGGGGAAGCAATCAGCCCCAGCATTTT. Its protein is CASSPSWGSNQPQHF.

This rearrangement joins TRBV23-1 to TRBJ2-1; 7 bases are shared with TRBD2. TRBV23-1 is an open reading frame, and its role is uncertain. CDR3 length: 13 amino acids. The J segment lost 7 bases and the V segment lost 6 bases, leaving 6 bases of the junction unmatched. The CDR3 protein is CASSLAGVNEQFF. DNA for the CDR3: TGCGCCAGCAGCTTAGCGGGTGTAAATGAGCAGTTCTTC.

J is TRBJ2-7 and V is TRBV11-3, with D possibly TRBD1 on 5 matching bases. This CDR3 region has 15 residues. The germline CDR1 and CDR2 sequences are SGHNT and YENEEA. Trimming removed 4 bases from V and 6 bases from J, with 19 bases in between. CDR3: CASSSLGGRAVEQYF. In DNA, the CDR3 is TGTGCCAGCAGCTCTCTGGGCGGCAGGGCGGTCGAGCAGTACTTC.

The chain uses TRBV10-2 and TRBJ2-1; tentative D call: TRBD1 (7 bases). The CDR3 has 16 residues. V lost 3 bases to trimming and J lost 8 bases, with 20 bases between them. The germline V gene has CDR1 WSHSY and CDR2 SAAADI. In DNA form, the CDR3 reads TGCGCCAGCAGTGATTGGCAGGGGGGAAAGAGTGATGAGCAGTTCTTC. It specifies CASSDWQGGKSDEQFF.

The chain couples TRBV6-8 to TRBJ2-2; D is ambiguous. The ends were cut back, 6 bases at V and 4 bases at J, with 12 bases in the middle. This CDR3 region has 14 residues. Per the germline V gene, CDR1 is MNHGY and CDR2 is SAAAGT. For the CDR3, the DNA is TGTGCCAGCAGCCAAGGGTGGTCCACCGGGGAGCTGTTTTTT. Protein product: CASSQGWSTGELFF.

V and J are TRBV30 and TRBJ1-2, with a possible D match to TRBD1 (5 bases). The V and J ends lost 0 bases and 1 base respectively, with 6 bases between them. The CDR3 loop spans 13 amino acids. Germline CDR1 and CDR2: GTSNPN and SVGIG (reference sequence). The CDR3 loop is CAWSVGVNYGYTF. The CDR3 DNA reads TGTGCCTGGAGTGTAGGGGTTAACTATGGCTACACCTTC.

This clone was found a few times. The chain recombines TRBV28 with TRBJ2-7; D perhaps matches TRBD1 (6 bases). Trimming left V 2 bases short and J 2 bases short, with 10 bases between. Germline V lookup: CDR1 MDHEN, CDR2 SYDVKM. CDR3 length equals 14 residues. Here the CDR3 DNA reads TGTGCCAGCAGTTTAAGGGGGATCACCTACGAGCAGTACTTC. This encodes CASSLRGITYEQYF. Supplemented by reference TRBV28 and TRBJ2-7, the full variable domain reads DVKVTQSSRYLVKRTGEKVFLECVQDMDHENMFWYRQDPGLGLRLIYFSYDVKMKEKGDIPEGYSVSREKKERFSLILESASTNQTSMYLCASSLRGITYEQYFGPGTRLTVT.